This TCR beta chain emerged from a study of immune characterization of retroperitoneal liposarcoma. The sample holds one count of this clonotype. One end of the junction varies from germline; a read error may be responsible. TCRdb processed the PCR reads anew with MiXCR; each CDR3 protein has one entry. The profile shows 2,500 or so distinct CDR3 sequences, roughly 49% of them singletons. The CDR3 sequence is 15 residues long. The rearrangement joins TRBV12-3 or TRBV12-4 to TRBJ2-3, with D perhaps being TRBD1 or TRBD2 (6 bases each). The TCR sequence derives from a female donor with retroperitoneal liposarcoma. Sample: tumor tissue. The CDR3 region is CASSFGGTTPETQYF. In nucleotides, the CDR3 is TGTGCCAGCAGTTTTGGGGGGACAACTCCAGAGACCCAGTACTTT.